The following is a TCR beta chain sequence with its context. The data are from a study of sequential checkpoint blockade in melanoma. For the study at large: Randomization was 1:1 between first-line nivolumab→ipilimumab and ipilimumab→nivolumab.

The treatment was: randomized to nivolumab then ipilimumab (arm A) or the reverse (arm B). PBMC sorting kept live CD3+CD8+ cells without CD19 or CD56. Measured with immunoSEQ multiplex PCR; TCRdb has only the in-frame clones, and not every one. The sample carries around 1,300 clones, roughly 60% recorded once. CDR1 and CDR2 (germline): SEHNR, FQNEAQ (reference sequence). CDR3 length: 18 residues. Trimming at V came to 3 bases and at J to 4 bases, leaving 10 bases not matched to a gene. This sample comprised CD8+ T cells sorted from blood (inferred from file names), obtained from a patient given nivolumab and ipilimumab in sequence. This TCR was recovered from a human patient with melanoma. Some clones in this sample may be carry-over from other donors' samples. The chain uses TRBV7-9 and TRBJ2-6, with TRBD1 matching over 9 bases. The CDR3: CASSFRDRVLSGANVLTF. CDR3 coding DNA: TGTGCCAGCAGCTTCCGGGACAGGGTGCTTTCCGGGGCCAACGTCCTGACTTTC.